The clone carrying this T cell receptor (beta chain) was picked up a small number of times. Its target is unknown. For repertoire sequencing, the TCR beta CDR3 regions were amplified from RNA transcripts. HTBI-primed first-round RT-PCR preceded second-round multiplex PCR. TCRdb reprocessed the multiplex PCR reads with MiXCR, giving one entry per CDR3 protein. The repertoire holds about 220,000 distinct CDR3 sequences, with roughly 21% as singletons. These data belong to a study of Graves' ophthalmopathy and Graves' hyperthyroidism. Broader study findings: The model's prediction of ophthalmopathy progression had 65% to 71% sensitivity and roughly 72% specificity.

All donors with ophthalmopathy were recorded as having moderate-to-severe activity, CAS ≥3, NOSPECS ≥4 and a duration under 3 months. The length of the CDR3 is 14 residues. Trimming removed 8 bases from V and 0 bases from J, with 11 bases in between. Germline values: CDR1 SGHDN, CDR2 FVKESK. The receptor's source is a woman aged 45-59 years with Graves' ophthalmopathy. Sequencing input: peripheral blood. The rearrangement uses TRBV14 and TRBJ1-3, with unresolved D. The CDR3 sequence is CASDRGSSGNTIYF. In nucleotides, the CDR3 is TGTGCCAGCGACCGGGGATCCTCTGGAAACACCATATATTTT.